The 21 T cell receptor beta chains below come from one sample, sequenced in a study of T cell repertoires in cytomegalovirus infection. TCRdb processed the reads anew with MiXCR; each CDR3 protein has one entry. In the table there are roughly 500,000 distinct CDR3 sequences, 25% to 35% of which are singletons. Their recognized antigens are unknown. Sequenced material: cultured PBMCs, taken from culture after CMV antigen stimulation. These TCRs come from a human donor in good health (CMV status not recorded). Some clones in this sample may be carry-over from other donors' samples.

This clonotype was picked up many times. This sequence joins TRBV7-2 and TRBJ1-1, with a weak D call TRBD1 (6 bases). CDR1 and CDR2 (germline): SGHTA, FQGNSA. Trimming took 8 bases from V and 5 from J, leaving 18 bases between them. CDR3 length equals 14 residues. CDR3 bases: TGTGCCAGCGGCAAAGCAGGGGAGGGGACTGAAGCTTTCTTT. Amino acids: CASGKAGEGTEAFF.

This clonotype was recorded a few times. The J gene is TRBJ1-1, the V gene TRBV7-6, with D perhaps TRBD1 (6 bases). Germline V gives CDR1 SGHVS, CDR2 FNYEAQ. The CDR3 covers 15 residues. Trimming removed 1 base from V and 5 bases from J, with 14 bases in between. The CDR3 DNA reads TGTGCCAGCAGCTTAGTTGGAGGGGGGTGGACTGAAGCTTTCTTT. Its protein is CASSLVGGGWTEAFF. The full variable domain, completed using reference TRBV7-6 and TRBJ1-1, is GAGVSQSPRYKVTKRGQDVALRCDPISGHVSLYWYRQALGQGPEFLTYFNYEAQQDKSGLPNDRFSAERPEGSISTLTIQRTEQRDSAMYRCASSLVGGGWTEAFFGQGTRLTVV.

This clonotype turned up a few times. Compared with germline, one end of the junction differs, possibly owing to a read error. The chain uses TRBV11-2 and TRBJ2-1; TRBD1 agrees at 12 bases. From germline, CDR1 is SGHAT and CDR2 FQNNGV. The CDR3 runs to 14 residues. The CDR3 here is CASSYTGTGGGVIF. CDR3 bases: TGTGCCAGCAGCTACACCGGGACAGGGGGCGGAGTGATCTTC.

The chain uses TRBV29-1 and TRBJ1-2; D is undetermined. Trimming stripped 3 bases from V and 4 bases from J, with 6 bases between. The CDR3 covers 11 residues. Germline CDR1 is SQVTM and CDR2 is ANQGSEA. CDR3: CSVEFSYGYTF. The CDR3 bases are TGCAGCGTTGAGTTCAGCTATGGCTACACCTTC.

This chain connects TRBV28 to TRBJ1-2; D uncertain. Per the germline V gene, CDR1 is MDHEN and CDR2 is SYDVKM. CDR3 length equals 12 residues. V was shortened by 2 bases and J by 5 bases, with 6 bases between the two germline ends. The CDR3 DNA reads as TGTGCCAGCAGTTTAGAGCTATATGGCTACACCTTC. It codes for CASSLELYGYTF.

This clonotype showed up just a few times. V gene TRBV6-6 combines with J gene TRBJ2-1; 13 bases line up with TRBD2. With V trimmed by 0 bases and J by 5 bases, 4 bases remained unmatched. Germline V gives CDR1 MNHNY, CDR2 SVGAGI (reference sequence). The CDR3 loop spans 17 amino acids. The CDR3 loop is CASSYSVGTSGDNEQFF. CDR3 DNA: TGTGCCAGCAGTTACTCAGTCGGGACTAGCGGGGACAATGAGCAGTTCTTC.

This clonotype is a singleton in its sample. The chain links TRBV7-3 to TRBJ2-2; D is perhaps TRBD1 or TRBD2 (6 bases each). The CDR3 runs 16 residues. CDR1 and CDR2 (germline): SGHTA, FQGTGA. V was clipped by 5 bases and J by 6 bases, with 19 bases between them. The CDR3 reads CASSPQTSRGAGELFF. CDR3 sequence (DNA): TGTGCCAGCAGCCCACAAACTTCTAGGGGGGCCGGGGAGCTGTTTTTT.

V is TRBV9 and J is TRBJ2-7, with 9 bases matching TRBD2. The CDR3 spans 14 residues. Germline-derived CDR1 and CDR2 are SGDLS and YYNGEE. J gave up 1 base and V 4 bases, and 3 bases lay outside the gene matches. CDR3 nucleotides: TGTGCCAGCAGCCCTAGCGGGGTGTCCTACGAGCAGTACTTC. It encodes CASSPSGVSYEQYF.

The chain carries TRBV28 and TRBJ2-7; tentatively, D is TRBD1 (5 bases). The length of the CDR3 is 13 residues. CDR1 and CDR2 from the germline V gene are MDHEN and SYDVKM. V shed 10 bases and J shed 3 bases, with 16 bases lying between them. The CDR3 sequence: CATLGPWDYEQYF. In DNA form, the CDR3 reads TGTGCCACCCTGGGGCCCTGGGACTACGAGCAGTACTTC.

The DNA for the CDR3 is TGTGCCAGCAGCCACGGCGGGACTAGCTTCACCGGGGAGCTGTTTTTT. It is translated as CASSHGGTSFTGELFF. J is TRBJ2-2 and V is TRBV7-9; TRBD2 aligns across 9 bases. The CDR3 totals 16 residues. Losses at the gene ends were 5 bases for V and 4 bases for J; bases not matched to a gene: 8. Germline V gene data show CDR1 as SEHNR and CDR2 as FQNEAQ (reference sequence).

The gene calls are TRBV5-1 and TRBJ1-2; 12 positions agree with TRBD1. Germline values: CDR1 SGHRS, CDR2 YFSETQ. The CDR3 totals 18 residues. Losses at the gene ends were 4 bases for V and 6 bases for J; bases not matched to a gene: 16. CDR3 DNA: TGCGCCAGCAGCAGCGACGGGACAGGGGGCGCGGGGCAGAATGGCTACACCTTC. Amino acid sequence: CASSSDGTGGAGQNGYTF.

The chain couples TRBV5-5 to TRBJ2-1, with 9 bases matching TRBD2. Germline-derived CDR1 and CDR2 are SGHKS and YYEKEE (reference sequence). The V gene end was trimmed by 6 bases and the J gene end by 9 bases; junction bases not matched to a gene: 10. The CDR3 is 14 residues long. CDR3 in amino acids: CASTEASGKLEQFF. Here the CDR3 DNA reads TGTGCCAGCACTGAGGCTAGCGGGAAGCTTGAGCAGTTCTTC.

This clonotype was counted between two and nine times. This rearrangement joins TRBV7-2 to TRBJ2-6; TRBD2 matches 14 bases. Trimming cost V 2 bases and J 0 bases; bases outside gene matches: 3. Germline V gene sequence: CDR1 SGHTA, CDR2 FQGNSA. The CDR3 contains 19 residues. CDR3 in DNA: TGTGCCAGCAGCTTAAAGGGACTAGCGGGGGTCTCTGGGGCCAACGTCCTGACTTTC. Amino acid sequence: CASSLKGLAGVSGANVLTF.

This clonotype was counted only a few times. This chain connects TRBV5-1 to TRBJ2-7, with 8 bases that match TRBD2. Losses at the gene ends were 4 bases for V and 5 bases for J; bases not matched to a gene: 8. The CDR3 totals 14 residues. The germline V gene encodes CDR1 SGHRS and CDR2 YFSETQ. CDR3 region: CASSRAGGGHEQYF. The CDR3 coding sequence is TGCGCCAGCAGCCGTGCGGGAGGCGGCCACGAGCAGTACTTC.

A note on this clonotype: The germline gene is not matched at one end of the junction; a read error may be the cause. V is TRBV5-3 and J is TRBJ2-1; D gene uncertain. TRBV5-3 is classed as an ORF, of uncertain function. The CDR3 spans 13 residues. The CDR3 is CASSLGLGDEQFF. In nucleotides, the CDR3 is TGTGCCAGCAGCTTGGGCTTGGGCGATGAGCAGTTCTTC.

This chain connects TRBV12-3 or TRBV12-4 to TRBJ2-3; possible D gene TRBD1, 5 bases. V dropped 7 bases and J dropped 0 bases, with 17 bases sitting between them. The CDR3 covers 16 residues. CDR3 loop: CASTEGVDTSTDTQYF. The CDR3 DNA is TGTGCCAGCACCGAAGGGGTGGACACAAGCACAGATACGCAGTATTTT.

CDR3 protein: CASSQARQGASGTEAFF. The DNA for the CDR3 is TGTGCCAGCAGCCAAGCAAGACAGGGGGCATCTGGCACTGAAGCTTTCTTT. The V and J genes are TRBV14 and TRBJ1-1; 10 bases agree with TRBD1. The germline CDR1 and CDR2 sequences are SGHDN and FVKESK. CDR3 length: 17 amino acids. The ends lost 1 base at V and 4 bases at J; junction bases unmatched: 9. The full variable domain, with the rest looked up from reference TRBV14 and TRBJ1-1, is EAGVTQFPSHSVIEKGQTVTLRCDPISGHDNLYWYRRVMGKEIKFLLHFVKESKQDESGMPNNRFLAERTGGTYSTLKVQPAELEDSGVYFCASSQARQGASGTEAFFGQGTRLTVV.

This sequence joins TRBV5-4 and TRBJ2-1; D unresolved. CDR3 length: 16 residues. Germline lookup yields CDR1 SGHNT and CDR2 YYREEE (reference sequence). The CDR3 is CVTRPGRTVGWNEQFF. The CDR3 DNA reads TGTGTCACCAGACCCGGGCGAACGGTGGGGTGGAATGAGCAGTTCTTC.

In DNA form, the CDR3 reads TGCGCCAGCAGCCAAGGGGACAGGGAAAACTATGGCTACACCTTC. Protein product: CASSQGDRENYGYTF. The chain uses TRBV4-3 and TRBJ1-2; 9 bases align to TRBD1. V lost 1 base and J lost 2; bases outside the gene matches: 2. The CDR3 is 15 amino acids. Germline V gene sequence: CDR1 LGHNA, CDR2 YSLEER.

The rearrangement links TRBV18 to TRBJ1-3; no definite D call. The CDR3 is made up of 15 amino acids. V lost 0 bases and J lost 2, with 8 bases in between. Germline V gene lookup returns CDR1 KGHSH and CDR2 LQKENI. In DNA, the CDR3 is TGTGCCAGCTCACCACCAGGAACTACTGGAAACACCATATATTTT. Its translation is CASSPPGTTGNTIYF.

The chain couples TRBV4-1 to TRBJ2-5; D call uncertain. The ends were cut back, 5 bases at V and 1 base at J, with 8 bases in the middle. This CDR3 contains 13 residues. Germline CDR1 is MGHRA and CDR2 is YSYEKL. CDR3 loop: CASSDGPQETQYF. For the CDR3, the DNA is TGCGCCAGCAGCGACGGACCCCAAGAGACCCAGTACTTC.